This T cell receptor (beta chain) derives from a study of cytotoxic CD8 clonotypes in ibrutinib-treated CLL. On this clone itself: No antigen is known for it.

Study results and caveats: Patients with sustained remission and those progressing were sampled at differing times. The study found clonality rose at ibrutinib response, then fell toward baseline at progression. Shared public clonotypes were rare, and on treatment they either got smaller or stayed the same.

Only in-frame clones appear in the TCRdb table, and some are missing; sequencing was by immunoSEQ multiplex PCR. This sample has approximately 45,000 clones, with about 70% found just once. This material consisted of PBMCs, taken after 12 months of ibrutinib treatment. This receptor was obtained from a human donor with chronic lymphocytic leukemia.

The CDR3 protein is CSVLRRDRGYEQYF. The CDR3 nucleotides read TGCAGCGTTCTAAGGCGGGACAGGGGCTACGAGCAGTACTTC. The rearrangement links TRBV29-1 to TRBJ2-7, with TRBD1 identical over 10 bases. The CDR3 extends over 14 amino acids. The germline gives CDR1 SQVTM, CDR2 ANQGSEA. The J segment lost 3 bases and the V segment lost 5 bases, leaving 7 bases of the junction unmatched.